The T cell receptor beta chain under discussion was sequenced for a study of cytomegalovirus exposure and HLA in healthy donors. Regarding the study as a whole: Being indistinguishable, some V segments were excluded, TRBV6-2 and TRBV6-3 among them.

A word on this clone: Its matching antigen is unknown.

Germline CDR1 and CDR2: MNHNS and SASEGT. There are 14 residues in the CDR3. Trimming stripped 5 bases from V and 1 base from J, with 8 bases between. Primers: 60 Vbeta forward and 13 Jbeta reverse. Profiling relied on immunoSEQ multiplex PCR, and the TCRdb table lists in-frame clones only, not all of them. This table has 150,000 to 200,000 clones, 77% appearing once. Specimen: PBMCs. The rearrangement joins TRBV6-1 to TRBJ2-2; no firm D call. The clonotype comes from a woman in her thirties or forties in good health and CMV-seropositive. Written as DNA, the CDR3 is TGTGCCAGCAGTTTAAACAGGAACACCGGGGAGCTGTTTTTT. Its translation is CASSLNRNTGELFF.